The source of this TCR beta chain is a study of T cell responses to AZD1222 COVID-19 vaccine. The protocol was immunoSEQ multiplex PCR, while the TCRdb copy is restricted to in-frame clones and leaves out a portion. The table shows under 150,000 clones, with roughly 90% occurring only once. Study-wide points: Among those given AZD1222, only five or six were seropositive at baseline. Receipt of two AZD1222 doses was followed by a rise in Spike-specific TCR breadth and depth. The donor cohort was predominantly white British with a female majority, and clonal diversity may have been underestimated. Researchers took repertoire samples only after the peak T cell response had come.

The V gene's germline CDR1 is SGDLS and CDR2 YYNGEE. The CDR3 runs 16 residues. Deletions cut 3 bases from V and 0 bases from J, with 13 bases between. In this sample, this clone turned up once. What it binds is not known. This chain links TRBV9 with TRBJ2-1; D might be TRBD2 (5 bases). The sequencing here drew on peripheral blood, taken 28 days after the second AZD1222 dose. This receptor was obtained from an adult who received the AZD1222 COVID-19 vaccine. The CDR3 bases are TGTGCCAGCAGCGACCCGAGCGGTAACTCCTACAATGAGCAGTTCTTC. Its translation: CASSDPSGNSYNEQFF.